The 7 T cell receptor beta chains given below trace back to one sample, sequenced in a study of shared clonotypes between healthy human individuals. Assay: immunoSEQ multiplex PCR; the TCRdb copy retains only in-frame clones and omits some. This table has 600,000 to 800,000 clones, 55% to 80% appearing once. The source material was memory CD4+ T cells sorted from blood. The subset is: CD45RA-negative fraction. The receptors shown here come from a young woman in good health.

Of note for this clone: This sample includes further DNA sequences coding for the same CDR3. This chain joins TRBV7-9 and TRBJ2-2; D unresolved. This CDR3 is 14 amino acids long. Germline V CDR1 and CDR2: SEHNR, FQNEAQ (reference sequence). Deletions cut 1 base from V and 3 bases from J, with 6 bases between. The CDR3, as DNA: TGTGCCAGCAGCTTAGATCGGGACACCGGGGAGCTGTTTTTT. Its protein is CASSLDRDTGELFF.

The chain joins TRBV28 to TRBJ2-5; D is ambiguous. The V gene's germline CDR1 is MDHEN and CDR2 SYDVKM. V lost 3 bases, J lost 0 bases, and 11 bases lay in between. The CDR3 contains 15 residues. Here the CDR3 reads CASSFLGVNQETQYF. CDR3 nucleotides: TGTGCCAGCAGTTTTCTTGGGGTGAACCAAGAGACCCAGTACTTC.

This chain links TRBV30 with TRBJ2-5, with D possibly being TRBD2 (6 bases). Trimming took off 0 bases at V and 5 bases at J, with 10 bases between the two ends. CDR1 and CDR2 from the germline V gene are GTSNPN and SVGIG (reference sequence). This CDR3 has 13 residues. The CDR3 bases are TGTGCCTGGAGTGTAGGGACTCAGGAGACCCAGTACTTC. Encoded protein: CAWSVGTQETQYF.

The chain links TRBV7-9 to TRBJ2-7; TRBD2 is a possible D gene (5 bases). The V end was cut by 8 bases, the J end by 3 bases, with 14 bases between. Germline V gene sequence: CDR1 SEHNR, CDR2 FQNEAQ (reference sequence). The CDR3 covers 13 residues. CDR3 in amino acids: CASGRREHYEQYF. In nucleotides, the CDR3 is TGTGCCAGCGGGAGACGAGAACACTACGAGCAGTACTTC.

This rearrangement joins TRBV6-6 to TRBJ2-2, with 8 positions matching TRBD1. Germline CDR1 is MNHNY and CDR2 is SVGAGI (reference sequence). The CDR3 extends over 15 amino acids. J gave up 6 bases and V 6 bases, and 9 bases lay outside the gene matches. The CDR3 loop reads CASSRGQALSGELFF. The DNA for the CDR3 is TGTGCCAGCAGCAGGGGACAGGCCCTCTCCGGGGAGCTGTTTTTT.

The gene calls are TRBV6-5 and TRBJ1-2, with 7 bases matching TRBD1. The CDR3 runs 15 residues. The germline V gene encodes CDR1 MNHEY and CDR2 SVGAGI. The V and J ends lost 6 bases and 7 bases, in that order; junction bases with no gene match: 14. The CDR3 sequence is CASSPPGTVSAGYTF. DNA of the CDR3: TGTGCCAGCAGCCCACCCGGGACAGTCTCTGCTGGCTACACCTTC.

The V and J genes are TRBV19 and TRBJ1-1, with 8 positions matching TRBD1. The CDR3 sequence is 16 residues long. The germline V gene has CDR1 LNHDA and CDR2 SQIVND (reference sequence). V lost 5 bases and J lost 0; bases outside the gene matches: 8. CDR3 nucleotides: TGTGCCAGTAGTCTTAAAGACAGGGGCCTGAACACTGAAGCTTTCTTT. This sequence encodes CASSLKDRGLNTEAFF. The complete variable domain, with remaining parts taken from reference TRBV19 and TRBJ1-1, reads DGGITQSPKYLFRKEGQNVTLSCEQNLNHDAMYWYRQDPGQGLRLIYYSQIVNDFQKGDIAEGYSVSREKKESFPLTVTSAQKNPTAFYLCASSLKDRGLNTEAFFGQGTRLTVV.